This T cell receptor (beta chain) was identified in a study of shared clonotypes between healthy human individuals. CDR3 length equals 16 residues. Germline CDR1 LGHNA, CDR2 YSLEER. The V and J ends lost 1 base and 3 bases respectively, with 16 bases between them. The repertoire was sequenced with immunoSEQ multiplex PCR; TCRdb's copy has only in-frame clones and lacks some. The sample consists of some 2,400,000 clones, 90% to 97% of them appearing once. The sample consisted of naive CD4+ T cells sorted from blood. Subset defined: CD45RA+ positively selected. The receptor comes from a man between 18 and 29 years old in good health. This chain connects TRBV4-3 to TRBJ2-7, with D possibly matching TRBD1 (5 bases). CDR3 coding DNA: TGCGCCAGCAGCCAAGGGACACCCAATATGGGCTACGAGCAGTACTTC. This codes for CASSQGTPNMGYEQYF.